The present T cell receptor beta chain was sequenced within a study of blood T cell repertoires in COVID-19. Study as a whole: PBMCs, B-cell-depleted T cells, or T cells were the source of the cDNA or gDNA that made up the material.

The V and J ends lost 7 bases and 1 base, in that order; junction bases with no gene match: 6. The V gene's germline CDR1 is SQVTM and CDR2 ANQGSEA. The CDR3 extends over 13 amino acids. Original processing methods: Reference gene primer amplification yielded estimated nucleated cell counts. The data were produced by immunoSEQ multiplex PCR, yet TCRdb's version contains in-frame clones alone and is incomplete. V, J and clone size derive from that table, while D and trimming were established from the DNA sequence. Of under 250,000 clones in the sample, roughly 83% were seen once. The chain employs TRBV29-1 and TRBJ1-1, with 7 positions matching TRBD1. This TCR was recovered from a man older than 75 with acute or convalescent COVID-19. The sequenced sample was peripheral blood. CDR3 coding DNA: TGCAGCGCCACAAGGACAGGGAACACTGAAGCTTTCTTT. It yields the protein CSATRTGNTEAFF.